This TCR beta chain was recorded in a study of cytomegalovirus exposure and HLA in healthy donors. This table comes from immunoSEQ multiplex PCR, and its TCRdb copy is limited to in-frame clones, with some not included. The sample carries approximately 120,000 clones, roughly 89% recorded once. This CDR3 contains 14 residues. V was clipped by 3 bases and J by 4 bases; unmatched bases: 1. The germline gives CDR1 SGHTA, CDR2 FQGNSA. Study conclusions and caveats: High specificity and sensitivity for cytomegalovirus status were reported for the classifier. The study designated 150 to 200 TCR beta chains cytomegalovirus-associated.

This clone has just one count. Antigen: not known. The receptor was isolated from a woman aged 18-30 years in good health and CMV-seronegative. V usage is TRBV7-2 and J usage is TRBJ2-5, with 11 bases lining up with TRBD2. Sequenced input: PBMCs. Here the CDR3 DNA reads TGTGCCAGCAGCTTCGGGACTAGCGGAGAGACCCAGTACTTC. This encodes CASSFGTSGETQYF.